This TCR beta chain was recovered during a study of CXCR3-negative and CXCR3-positive naive CD8 T cells. Across the whole study: Sequencing gave about 150 million TRB reads overall, about 1.5 +/- 0.3 million per library. Overall study results and limits: For CXCR3-positive naive cells, TRB CDR3s were more hydrophobic than those of CXCR3-negative naive cells. Naive CXCR3-positive and CXCR3-negative cells shared similar TRBV-TRBJ usage, unlike memory cells.

The CDR3 sequence is 14 residues long. Germline CDR1 and CDR2: MDHEN and SYDVKM. In preparing the TRB cDNA libraries, 5' RACE with UMI labels was used. TCRdb reprocessed the 5' RACE reads, keeping one entry per CDR3 protein, no DNA. The clone table shows some 150,000 distinct CDR3 sequences, with the ten largest holding 0.25% to 0.35%. As regards this clonotype: The antigen is undetermined.

V is TRBV28 and J is TRBJ2-3; TCRdb outputs TRBD1, but without DNA this stays unchecked. What was sequenced was naive CXCR3+ CD8+ T cells from blood. This sample's subset: CD45RO-CCR7+CD27+CD95- naive CD8+ T cells expressing CXCR3 (TNR3+). The source is a human donor in good health. Some clones in this sample may be carry-over from other donors' samples. The chain's CDR3 is CASSPGANTDTQYF.